Many counts were recorded for the clone carrying this T cell receptor beta chain. Its antigen is undetermined. Indicated time point: newly diagnosed GD, antithyroid drugs for less than 3 months. PBMCs were the source of the RNA used for TCR sequencing. CDR3 length equals 16 residues. Germline assignment: CDR1 DFQATT and CDR2 SNEGSKA (reference sequence). The trim removed 0 bases at V and 4 bases at J, leaving 7 bases unmatched. The entry originates in a study of regulatory T cells in long-lasting Graves disease. Study-wide findings and caveats: The study found TRBV28, TRBJ1-2 and TRBJ2-5 favored in persistent disease. Patients with persistent disease shared some 2,900 public clonotypes, outpacing the approximately 920 shared by new patients.

For TCR beta, libraries came from iRepertoire HTBI primers and Arm-PCR of CDR3 regions. TCRdb reprocessed the multiplex PCR reads via MiXCR and lists one record per CDR3 protein. The profile shows 440,000 or so distinct CDR3 sequences, about 15% of them singletons. The sample also formed part of further work on T cells in Graves' hyperthyroidism and ophthalmopathy. That publication notes: Most expanded thyroid clonotypes above 0.001 also appeared in blood.

The chain uses TRBV20-1 and TRBJ2-1; TRBD2 matches 9 bases. This specimen was peripheral blood mononuclear cells (PBMCs), taken at new diagnosis, from a patient treated with antithyroid drugs. This sequence was found in a woman younger than 45 with Graves disease. The DNA for the CDR3 is TGCAGTGCTAGAGACTCGGCTAGCGGGGATTACAATGAGCAGTTCTTC. It is translated as CSARDSASGDYNEQFF.